This TCR beta chain was observed in a study of cytomegalovirus exposure and HLA in healthy donors. Study-wide context: Both the 100 to 150 validation repertoires and the approximately 700 first-cohort repertoires used the same platform, as reported by a later analysis. Regarding the study as a whole: Rarity marked most TCR sequences, yet some public TCRs occurred in many donors. There were over 150 TCR beta chains listed as cytomegalovirus-associated.

From germline, CDR1 is MDHEN and CDR2 SYDVKM. This CDR3 comprises 12 residues. Between the trimmed V and J ends, which lost 5 bases and 9 bases, there was a span of 11 bases. Generated by immunoSEQ multiplex PCR, the TCRdb table keeps only in-frame clones and is missing some. The table records about 220,000 clones, around four fifths of them present only once. From the approximately 120-subject validation cohort, which was separate from the roughly 670-subject first cohort, the donors were drawn. On this clone: Its target is unknown.

The chain uses TRBV28 and TRBJ2-4; D is possibly TRBD1 (6 bases). Sequencing input: PBMCs. The TCR originated in a woman aged 30 to 39 in good health and CMV-seropositive. The CDR3 here is CASSTGFGIQYF. In nucleotides, the CDR3 is TGTGCCAGCAGTACAGGGTTCGGCATTCAGTACTTC.